The source of this TCR beta chain is a study of identical twins (dated by TCRdb to about 2016). About the full investigation: To test whether fetal clonotypes persist, this study deep-sequenced TCR alpha and beta repertoires from monozygotic twins, from unrelated adults of various ages, and from cord blood. To rule out contamination, the twin experiments were replicated at different times with different library preparation protocols.

This clonotype was detected only a few times. Its antigen is unknown. Base qualities are not provided; no much larger clone lies one nucleotide away. Study-level results and caveats: Conclusions relied on cross-sectional statistical analysis, since the same donors could not be followed over many years. In monozygotic twins, out-of-frame TCR alpha sharing was systematically underestimated by recombination models, although the models agreed with sharing between unrelated individuals. Invariant T cells such as MAIT and iNKT could partly confound zero-insertion analyses, though diverse VJ usage argued against this for most clonotypes. Abundant cord blood beta clonotypes had fewer insertions, young adult naive repertoires showed a similar but weaker trend, and memory repertoires showed no such trend. A weaker excess of twin sharing was found in beta out-of-frame sequences because the signal-to-noise ratio was lowered by fewer shared sequences. Out-of-frame TCR alpha sequences shared between twins showed an excess of low generation-probability sequences compared with coincidental sharing between unrelated individuals.

Every donor in the study was a healthy Caucasian. The receptor library was made with 5' RACE. The sequencing machine was an Illumina HiSeq 2000. A universal primer binding site was introduced by template switching, and a unique molecular identifier was present in the final cDNA, enabling accurate counting of TCR cDNA molecules. Specific primers in the conserved constant-segment region were used to synthesize first-strand cDNA for the TCR alpha and beta chains. To control for contamination, every cDNA library carried two barcodes: a SMART-Mk sample barcode plus Illumina barcodes. TruSeq adapter sequences, together with Illumina sample barcodes, were added in two successive PCR steps. The TCR alpha and beta cDNA libraries were sequenced on the Illumina HiSeq platform using custom primers. Per the source publication's procedure: Raw reads were processed with MiGEC to extract unique molecular identifiers, and MiXCR was used to determine CDR3 positions. Recombination models were inferred per individual with the repgenHMM and IGoR tools using an EM algorithm. The tcR package in R was used for shared clonotype analysis, with sharing normalized by the product of cloneset sizes. To study raw recombination free of thymic and clonal selection effects, out-of-frame nonproductive sequences were analyzed. Clones were called with MiXCR by TCRdb after fastp trimmed the public reads at Q25, and only in-frame beta chains were retained. Records with the same CDR3 protein are collapsed into one entry carrying the most frequent genes and DNA. TCRdb's processing, not the study's, gives the V and J calls here. The sample table records about 1.7 million distinct CDR3 sequences; 25% to 35% of these occur just once. Approximately 0.25% of the sample belongs to the ten largest clones.

Compared with germline, V lacks 6 bases and J lacks 8 bases; bases without a gene match: 7. CDR1 and CDR2, per the germline V gene (reference sequence), are MNHNY and SVGAGI. The CDR3 runs 12 amino acids, cysteine and phenylalanine included. Only CDR3 DNA remains: 36 bases, in frame from the first base. This clonotype was obtained from a newborn girl in good health. Rearrangement joined TRBV6-6 to TRBJ2-7, and 7 junctional nucleotides match TRBD1. Sequencing input: cord blood. The CDR3 protein is CASSPGTDKQYF. The DNA sequence reads TGTGCCAGCAGCCCGGGGACAGATAAGCAGTACTTC.